The sequence of this TCR beta chain was determined in a study of blood T cell repertoires in COVID-19. V lost 10 bases to trimming and J lost 6 bases, with 16 bases between them. CDR3 length: 12 residues. Per germline, CDR1 MDHEN and CDR2 SYDVKM. Sequencing used immunoSEQ multiplex PCR; TCRdb keeps in-frame clones, though not all of them. The data hold tens of thousands of clones, with roughly 84% observed a single time. V gene TRBV28 combines with J gene TRBJ2-7, with D perhaps TRBD2 (6 bases). Sequenced: peripheral blood. This clonotype was obtained from a human donor in a cohort sampled during active COVID-19. CDR3 protein: CATAGQPSEQYF. The CDR3 DNA follows: TGTGCCACCGCGGGGCAGCCGAGCGAGCAGTACTTC.